A selection of T cell receptor beta chains follows, all from one sample in a study of blood T cell repertoires in COVID-19. Profiling relied on immunoSEQ multiplex PCR, and the TCRdb table lists in-frame clones only, not all of them. The sample lists roughly 87,000 clones; roughly 86% were seen once. Sequencing was carried out using peripheral blood. These receptors all come from a man aged 40-49 years with acute or convalescent COVID-19. Each CDR3 is given without its conserved first and last residue. A D gene is named only where the DNA matches it firmly. Clone size is shown for a subset of rows, as once, few, many or a class of expanded clone.

J gene: TRBJ1-4; clone size: .; D gene: .; V gene: TRBV4-3; CDR3 protein: ASSQEAGWDEKLF
J gene: TRBJ1-6; clone size: .; D gene: .; V gene: TRBV5-6; CDR3 protein: ASSRQYTYNSPLH
J gene: TRBJ1-6; clone size: .; D gene: TRBD1; V gene: TRBV19; CDR3 protein: ASTPGQGVGSPLH
J gene: TRBJ2-2; clone size: .; D gene: .; V gene: TRBV12-5; CDR3 protein: ASVPAGRSFSSGELF
J gene: TRBJ2-7; clone size: .; D gene: TRBD1; V gene: TRBV7-2; CDR3 protein: ASSFAGGLYEQY
J gene: TRBJ1-4; clone size: .; D gene: .; V gene: TRBV30; CDR3 protein: AWSRGHEGEKLF
J gene: TRBJ1-2; clone size: .; D gene: TRBD1; V gene: TRBV7-2; CDR3 protein: ASSSRTGRGYGYT
J gene: TRBJ2-7; clone size: .; D gene: .; V gene: TRBV6-5; CDR3 protein: ASSGSFSYEQY
J gene: TRBJ2-3; clone size: .; D gene: .; V gene: TRBV4-3; CDR3 protein: ASSQGSGYTQY
J gene: TRBJ1-2; clone size: .; D gene: .; V gene: TRBV11-3; CDR3 protein: ASITSGYGYT
J gene: TRBJ2-2; clone size: .; D gene: .; V gene: TRBV6-5; CDR3 protein: ASSYYRGANTGELF
J gene: TRBJ1-6; clone size: .; D gene: TRBD1; V gene: TRBV6-5; CDR3 protein: ASSSGQSYSPLH
J gene: TRBJ1-5; clone size: few; D gene: .; V gene: TRBV19; CDR3 protein: ASSIGWTGGRNQPQH
J gene: TRBJ1-6; clone size: .; D gene: .; V gene: TRBV6-5; CDR3 protein: ASRPGSHYMSPLH
J gene: TRBJ2-7; clone size: once; D gene: .; V gene: TRBV3-1/TRBV3-2; CDR3 protein: ASSQDLSTSKEQY
J gene: TRBJ1-1; clone size: .; D gene: .; V gene: TRBV3-1/TRBV3-2; CDR3 protein: ASSHRGNTEAF
J gene: TRBJ1-2; clone size: .; D gene: TRBD1; V gene: TRBV7-8; CDR3 protein: ASSIGTANYGYT
J gene: TRBJ1-6; clone size: .; D gene: .; V gene: TRBV30; CDR3 protein: ACLPTGNSPLH
J gene: TRBJ1-5; clone size: .; D gene: .; V gene: TRBV19; CDR3 protein: ASSIRGDGQPQH
J gene: TRBJ2-7; clone size: .; D gene: TRBD2; V gene: TRBV6-2/TRBV6-3; CDR3 protein: ASSYSGGFPNEQY
J gene: TRBJ2-7; clone size: .; D gene: TRBD1; V gene: TRBV6-5; CDR3 protein: ASRTNRDRYEQY
J gene: TRBJ2-1; clone size: .; D gene: TRBD1; V gene: TRBV5-1; CDR3 protein: ASSLRTGDYNEQF
J gene: TRBJ1-2; clone size: .; D gene: TRBD1; V gene: TRBV20-1; CDR3 protein: SAEDRAYT
J gene: TRBJ1-1; clone size: .; D gene: .; V gene: TRBV27; CDR3 protein: ASRSGQRGTEAF
J gene: TRBJ1-1; clone size: .; D gene: .; V gene: TRBV7-9; CDR3 protein: ASSVSSNTEAF
J gene: TRBJ1-4; clone size: .; D gene: .; V gene: TRBV5-1; CDR3 protein: ASSSAQEVTGKLF
J gene: TRBJ1-1; clone size: .; D gene: TRBD1; V gene: TRBV2; CDR3 protein: ASSATGTDAF
J gene: TRBJ1-1; clone size: .; D gene: .; V gene: TRBV12-3/TRBV12-4; CDR3 protein: ASSSDMNTEAF
J gene: TRBJ1-2; clone size: .; D gene: .; V gene: TRBV5-4; CDR3 protein: ASTVDSPNYGYT
J gene: TRBJ1-1; clone size: .; D gene: .; V gene: TRBV18; CDR3 protein: ASSPSSDSEAF
J gene: TRBJ2-3; clone size: .; D gene: TRBD1; V gene: TRBV29-1; CDR3 protein: SVGDRGQSTDTQY
J gene: TRBJ2-3; clone size: .; D gene: .; V gene: TRBV2; CDR3 protein: ASSGPGTSTDTQY
J gene: TRBJ2-2; clone size: .; D gene: .; V gene: TRBV4-3; CDR3 protein: ASAVGRGPNTGELF
J gene: TRBJ1-5; clone size: .; D gene: TRBD1; V gene: TRBV7-2; CDR3 protein: ASSSRTGRSNQPQH
J gene: TRBJ2-3; clone size: .; D gene: .; V gene: TRBV27; CDR3 protein: ASSVVGADTQY
J gene: TRBJ1-6; clone size: .; D gene: .; V gene: TRBV6-6; CDR3 protein: ASRDTGYSNSPLH
J gene: TRBJ2-7; clone size: .; D gene: .; V gene: TRBV7-2; CDR3 protein: ASSRPDITYEQY
J gene: TRBJ1-4; clone size: .; D gene: .; V gene: TRBV7-2; CDR3 protein: ASSLAAGEKLF
J gene: TRBJ2-1; clone size: .; D gene: TRBD1; V gene: TRBV11-3; CDR3 protein: ASSLGQGEFNEQF
J gene: TRBJ1-1; clone size: .; D gene: TRBD1; V gene: TRBV6-1; CDR3 protein: ASSEYGTGGTEAF
J gene: TRBJ2-1; clone size: .; D gene: TRBD2; V gene: TRBV7-9; CDR3 protein: ASSSREVADNEQF
J gene: TRBJ2-7; clone size: .; D gene: .; V gene: TRBV5-4; CDR3 protein: ASSFGQGGYEQY
J gene: TRBJ1-1; clone size: .; D gene: TRBD1; V gene: TRBV18; CDR3 protein: ASSPYSGQANTEAF
J gene: TRBJ1-1; clone size: .; D gene: TRBD1; V gene: TRBV6-6; CDR3 protein: ASWDRGLDEAF
J gene: TRBJ2-3; clone size: .; D gene: .; V gene: TRBV6-2/TRBV6-3; CDR3 protein: ASSYSGRNRCTDTQY
J gene: TRBJ1-2; clone size: .; D gene: TRBD1; V gene: TRBV4-1; CDR3 protein: ASSQDRPGQGYGYT
J gene: TRBJ1-5; clone size: .; D gene: .; V gene: TRBV4-3; CDR3 protein: ASSQSRGEPQH
J gene: TRBJ1-6; clone size: .; D gene: TRBD1; V gene: TRBV30; CDR3 protein: ACGQENSPLH
J gene: TRBJ2-2; clone size: .; D gene: TRBD2; V gene: TRBV24-1; CDR3 protein: ATSDSGLANTGELF